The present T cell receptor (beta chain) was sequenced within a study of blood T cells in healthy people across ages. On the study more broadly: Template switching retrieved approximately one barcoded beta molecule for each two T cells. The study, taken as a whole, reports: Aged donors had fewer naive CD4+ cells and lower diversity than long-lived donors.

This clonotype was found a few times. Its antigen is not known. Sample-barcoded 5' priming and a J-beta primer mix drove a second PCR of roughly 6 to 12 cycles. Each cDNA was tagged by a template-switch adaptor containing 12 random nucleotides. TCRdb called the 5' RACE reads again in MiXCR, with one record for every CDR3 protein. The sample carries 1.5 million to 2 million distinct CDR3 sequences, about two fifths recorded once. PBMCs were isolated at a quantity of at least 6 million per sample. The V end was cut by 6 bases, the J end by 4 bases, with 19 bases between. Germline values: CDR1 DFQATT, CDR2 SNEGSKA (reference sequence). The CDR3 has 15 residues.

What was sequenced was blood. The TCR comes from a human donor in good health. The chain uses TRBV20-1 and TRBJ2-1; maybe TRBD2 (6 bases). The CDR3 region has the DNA TGCAGTGCGTCTAGACGGGGGAGATCATACAATGAGCAGTTCTTC. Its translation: CSASRRGRSYNEQFF.